This TCR beta chain was sequenced in a study of blood T cell repertoires in COVID-19. Overall study context: T cells, B-cell-depleted T cells, or PBMCs provided the cDNA or gDNA that served as material.

Only in-frame clones appear in the TCRdb table, and some are missing; sequencing was by immunoSEQ multiplex PCR. The table includes hundreds of thousands of clones, around 91% detected once. Cohorts were based on clinical histories the participants reported. Two consecutive negative NP/OP PCR tests, clearance, or resolved symptoms defined Cohort 3 recovery. With V trimmed by 5 bases and J by 3 bases, 2 bases remained unmatched. The CDR3 covers 13 residues. In germline, CDR1 is LNHDA, CDR2 SQIVND (reference sequence). The source of this sequence is a woman in her 40s who had recovered from COVID-19. The chain employs TRBV19 and TRBJ2-5; 8 positions agree with TRBD1. Sequences were obtained from PBMCs or T cells enriched from blood (not recorded which). The CDR3 bases are TGTGCCAGTAGTGTGGACAGGGAAGAGACCCAGTACTTC. Amino acid sequence: CASSVDREETQYF.